The 18 T cell receptor beta chains listed next were all sequenced from one sample in a study of blood T cell repertoires in COVID-19. Method: immunoSEQ multiplex PCR; TCRdb's copy keeps in-frame clones and lacks some. The profile covers about 290,000 clones, with around 89% appearing a single time and about 4.6% taken by the ten largest. The sequenced material came from peripheral blood. These receptors were obtained from a middle-aged man with acute or convalescent COVID-19.

The chain is built from TRBV11-2 and TRBJ2-7, with 7 positions matching TRBD1. Germline V gene sequence: CDR1 SGHAT, CDR2 FQNNGV. The CDR3 extends over 15 amino acids. With V trimmed by 5 bases and J by 2 bases, 9 bases remained unmatched. The CDR3 coding sequence is TGTGCCAGCAGCGCCGGGACAGAGCCTCCCTACGAGCAGTACTTC. This encodes CASSAGTEPPYEQYF.

This chain connects TRBV7-8 to TRBJ1-2; TRBD1 might be the D (6 bases). CDR1 SGHVS and CDR2 FQNEAQ come from the germline V gene. CDR3 length: 13 residues. Trimming took off 3 bases at V and 6 bases at J, with 11 bases between the two ends. DNA of the CDR3: TGTGCCAGCAGCTTCTGGACAGCGGATGGCTACACCTTC. It is translated as CASSFWTADGYTF.

The count of this clone is one. This rearrangement joins TRBV27 to TRBJ1-1, with no clear D. V lost 3 bases, J lost 0 bases, and 8 bases lay in between. The CDR3 sequence is 14 residues long. Per the germline V gene, CDR1 is MNHEY and CDR2 is SMNVEV (reference sequence). CDR3 protein: CASSFSHMNTEAFF. CDR3 DNA sequence: TGTGCCAGCAGTTTCAGTCACATGAACACTGAAGCTTTCTTT.

V usage is TRBV29-1 and J usage is TRBJ2-7; possible D gene TRBD2, 5 bases. Germline V gene sequence: CDR1 SQVTM, CDR2 ANQGSEA. The ends were cut back, 4 bases at V and 6 bases at J, with 16 bases in the middle. CDR3 length equals 13 residues. The CDR3 region is CSVVGRRPSEQYF. The CDR3 DNA follows: TGCAGCGTTGTGGGGAGACGGCCCTCCGAGCAGTACTTC.

V is TRBV10-2 and J is TRBJ1-5, with 7 positions matching TRBD1. The CDR3 sequence is 15 residues long. CDR1 and CDR2 from the germline V gene are WSHSY and SAAADI. The V and J ends lost 0 bases and 1 base, in that order; junction bases with no gene match: 0. Here the CDR3 DNA reads TGCGCCAGCAGTGAGTCGGACAGGAGCAATCAGCCCCAGCATTTT. This codes for CASSESDRSNQPQHF.

This chain uses TRBV19 with TRBJ1-1; D not resolved. The germline V gene encodes CDR1 LNHDA and CDR2 SQIVND (reference sequence). V lost 7 bases and J 2 bases, leaving 14 bases between the germline ends. The CDR3 contains 14 residues. This CDR3 reads CASNAINSNTEAFF. The CDR3 DNA is TGTGCCAGTAACGCTATCAACAGCAACACTGAAGCTTTCTTT.

V is TRBV19 and J is TRBJ2-6; TRBD2 matches 7 bases. CDR1 is LNHDA, CDR2 SQIVND, per germline (reference sequence). Trimming took 6 bases from V and 9 from J; bases not matched to a gene: 8. The CDR3 has 14 residues. CDR3 loop: CASRPAGGSNVLTF. The CDR3 DNA reads as TGTGCCAGTAGGCCCGCGGGCGGGAGCAACGTCCTGACTTTC. Drawing the rest from reference TRBV19 and TRBJ2-6, the complete variable domain is DGGITQSPKYLFRKEGQNVTLSCEQNLNHDAMYWYRQDPGQGLRLIYYSQIVNDFQKGDIAEGYSVSREKKESFPLTVTSAQKNPTAFYLCASRPAGGSNVLTFGAGSRLTVL.

This chain links TRBV20-1 with TRBJ2-3; D is unresolved. Germline CDR1 is DFQATT and CDR2 is SNEGSKA (reference sequence). V was trimmed by 3 bases and J by 0 bases, leaving 10 bases between them. The CDR3 covers 14 residues. CDR3 in DNA: TGCAGTGCTAGTCCTCTCCTTAGCACAGATACGCAGTATTTT. Residues: CSASPLLSTDTQYF.

The chain combines TRBV5-1 with TRBJ2-6, with D unresolved. Germline V gene data show CDR1 as SGHRS and CDR2 as YFSETQ. The ends were cut back, 4 bases at V and 4 bases at J, with 12 bases in the middle. This CDR3 is built from 15 residues. The CDR3, as DNA: TGCGCCAGCAGCCTGACAACAACCGGGGCCAACGTCCTGACTTTC. Its protein product is CASSLTTTGANVLTF.

The rearrangement uses TRBV6-2 or TRBV6-3 and TRBJ1-1, with 9 bases aligning to TRBD1. After removal of 2 bases from V and 2 bases from J, the junction contained 9 bases not matched to a gene. The germline gives CDR1 MNHEY, CDR2 SVGEGT. The CDR3 sequence is 17 residues long. CDR3 coding DNA: TGTGCCAGCAGTTACGCCTTACAGGGGGCTACCAACACTGAAGCTTTCTTT. It codes for CASSYALQGATNTEAFF.

CDR3 region: CASSTFQGYGSPLHF. As DNA, the CDR3 is TGTGCCAGCAGCACCTTTCAGGGATATGGTTCACCCCTCCACTTT. The rearrangement joins TRBV9 to TRBJ1-6, with TRBD1 as a possible D gene (5 bases). The V and J ends lost 4 bases and 9 bases respectively, with 17 bases between them. CDR3 length equals 15 residues. The V gene's germline CDR1 is SGDLS and CDR2 YYNGEE.

This sequence joins TRBV10-3 and TRBJ1-6; possibly TRBD1 for D (6 bases). CDR1 is ENHRY and CDR2 is SYGVKD in the germline V gene. There are 14 residues in the CDR3. Trimming pared 2 bases from V and 9 bases from J, leaving 11 bases between. The CDR3 reads CAISEGQRRSPLHF. In nucleotides, the CDR3 is TGTGCCATCAGTGAGGGACAGCGGCGTTCACCCCTCCACTTT.

V gene TRBV2 combines with J gene TRBJ2-7; 10 nucleotides match TRBD1. With V trimmed by 2 bases and J by 5 bases, 6 bases remained unmatched. Germline assignment: CDR1 SNHLY and CDR2 FYNNEI. The CDR3 is 15 amino acids. CDR3 DNA: TGTGCCAGCAGTGAAAGGATGGGGACAGGGGACGAGCAGTACTTC. This sequence encodes CASSERMGTGDEQYF.

This clone was observed a single time. This rearrangement joins TRBV10-3 to TRBJ1-1; D may be TRBD1 (6 bases). The germline V gene has CDR1 ENHRY and CDR2 SYGVKD. The CDR3 contains 14 residues. V was cut by 11 bases and J by 5 bases, with 21 bases left in between. The CDR3 sequence is CAVYAGELGTEAFF. CDR3 coding DNA: TGTGCCGTCTACGCAGGGGAACTGGGGACTGAAGCTTTCTTT.

The chain combines TRBV10-1 with TRBJ2-3; 9 bases match TRBD2. The CDR3 loop spans 16 amino acids. Germline V CDR1 and CDR2: WNHNN, SYGVQD (reference sequence). Trimming at V came to 8 bases and at J to 6 bases, leaving 15 bases not matched to a gene. CDR3 DNA: TGCGCCAGCGGGGAAGCTAGCGGGGCCGTGGGGGATACGCAGTATTTT. As protein: CASGEASGAVGDTQYF.

This clone has just one count. The chain has TRBV6-5 and TRBJ1-2; D perhaps matches TRBD1 (6 bases). This CDR3 has 14 residues. Germline CDR1 MNHEY, CDR2 SVGAGI. Trimming stripped 6 bases from V and 2 bases from J, with 13 bases between. The CDR3 loop reads CASRGDTRNYGYTF. DNA of the CDR3: TGTGCCAGCAGGGGGGACACCCGAAACTATGGCTACACCTTC.

The chain uses TRBV30 and TRBJ1-6, with D unclear. This CDR3 has 14 amino acids. Germline loops: CDR1 GTSNPN, CDR2 SVGIG (reference sequence). The V end lost 1 base, the J end lost 7 bases, and 11 bases lay between the germline ends. The CDR3, as DNA: TGTGCCTGGAGTGATTTCCACGGGAATTCACCCCTCCACTTT. This codes for CAWSDFHGNSPLHF.

V gene TRBV7-2 combines with J gene TRBJ1-2; D may be TRBD1 (5 bases). Looked up from germline, CDR1 is SGHTA and CDR2 is FQGNSA. The CDR3 runs 13 residues. Trimming removed 6 bases from V and 4 bases from J, with 12 bases in between. CDR3 nucleotide sequence: TGTGCCAGCAGTTCAGGGATCGGCTATGGCTACACCTTC. Its protein product is CASSSGIGYGYTF.